This TCR beta chain was recorded in a study of blood T cells in healthy people across ages. Alongside a J-beta primer mix, a sample-barcoded 5' primer served in a second PCR lasting roughly 6 to 11 cycles. TCRdb recomputed calls from the 5' RACE reads with MiXCR, one row per CDR3 protein. The table lists about 1,600,000 distinct CDR3 sequences, approximately 38% of them singletons. The CDR3 is 16 amino acids. Germline lookup yields CDR1 MGHRA and CDR2 YSYEKL. Trimming took 3 bases from V and 2 from J, leaving 17 bases between them. The J gene is TRBJ2-7, the V gene TRBV4-1; D is perhaps TRBD1 (5 bases). This receptor was obtained from a woman younger than 35 in good health. Sequences were obtained from blood. The CDR3, as DNA: TGCGCCAGCAGCCAGGACCCTACAGGATTTACCTACGAGCAGTACTTC. Translated: CASSQDPTGFTYEQYF.